One sample yielded the 4 T cell receptor beta chains listed below, sequenced in a study of radiation and T cells in renal cell carcinoma. Time point of the sample: baseline pretreatment blood. Treatment in this sample: 15 Gy SBRT to primary tumor, nephrectomy 4 weeks later. Data came from immunoSEQ multiplex PCR; TCRdb stores just in-frame clones and leaves some out. The profile shows some 150,000 clones, roughly 83% of them singletons. The starting material was blood, obtained from a patient whose treatment included radiotherapy and nephrectomy. The receptors derive from a woman aged 50 to 60 with renal cell carcinoma.

The CDR3 DNA is TGTGCCACCGCTGGACAGCTCAATCAGCCCCAGCATTTT. Translation: CATAGQLNQPQHF. J is TRBJ1-5 and V is TRBV15; a possible D gene is TRBD1 (6 bases). The germline V gene encodes CDR1 LNHNV and CDR2 YYDKDF (reference sequence). This CDR3 spans 13 amino acids. The V end was cut by 8 bases, the J end by 3 bases, with 11 bases between. Based on the CDR3 plus reference TRBV15 and TRBJ1-5, the full variable domain is DAMVIQNPRYQVTQFGKPVTLSCSQTLNHNVMYWYQQKSSQAPKLLFHYYDKDFNNEADTPDNFQSRRPNTSFCFLDIRSPGLGDTAMYLCATAGQLNQPQHFGDGTRLSIL.

This sequence joins TRBV14 and TRBJ2-6; 14 nucleotides agree with TRBD2. Germline-derived CDR1 and CDR2 are SGHDN and FVKESK. Unmatched junction bases numbered 8, after V lost 4 bases and J lost 0 bases. This CDR3 contains 20 residues. This CDR3 is CASSPLPGLAGDSGANVLTF. CDR3 sequence (DNA): TGTGCCAGCAGCCCCCTTCCGGGACTAGCGGGGGACTCTGGGGCCAACGTCCTGACTTTC.

The V gene is TRBV30, the J gene TRBJ1-2; D is perhaps TRBD1 (6 bases). V dropped 3 bases and J dropped 8 bases, with 16 bases sitting between them. CDR1 is GTSNPN and CDR2 is SVGIG in the germline V gene (reference sequence). The CDR3 is made up of 13 amino acids. CDR3 in DNA: TGTGCCTGGAGGGGTCCGGGGGCGTCGGGCTACACCTTC. It translates to CAWRGPGASGYTF. The full variable domain, its missing parts supplied by reference TRBV30 and TRBJ1-2, is SQTIHQWPATLVQPVGSPLSLECTVEGTSNPNLYWYRQAAGRGLQLLFYSVGIGQISSEVPQNLSASRPQDRQFILSSKKLLLSDSGFYLCAWRGPGASGYTFGSGTRLTVV.

The V gene is TRBV7-2, the J gene TRBJ1-1; possible D gene TRBD1, 6 bases. CDR3 length: 14 amino acids. V shed 7 bases and J shed 4 bases, with 16 bases lying between them. Germline V lookup: CDR1 SGHTA, CDR2 FQGNSA. The CDR3 spells CASKIFGGRTEAFF. The CDR3 nucleotides read TGTGCCAGCAAAATCTTCGGGGGGCGCACTGAAGCTTTCTTT.